This T cell receptor (beta chain) is drawn from a study of blood T cell repertoires in COVID-19. Whole-study context: Whether acute or convalescent, the COVID-19 samples came from the United States, Italy and Spain. PBMCs, B-cell-depleted T cells, or T cells were the source of the cDNA or gDNA that made up the material.

As handled by the study authors: How many nucleated cells were present was estimated from reference gene primer amplification. Assay used: immunoSEQ multiplex PCR; TCRdb lists only in-frame clones, some missing. V and J calls and clone size are those listed in that table; D and trimming were worked out from the DNA. The table shows 140,000 to 150,000 clones, with 80% to 90% occurring only once. The V and J ends lost 4 bases and 1 base respectively, with 11 bases between them. Per germline, CDR1 SGHRS and CDR2 YFSETQ. The CDR3 runs 14 residues. This TCR derives from a human donor in a cohort sampled during active COVID-19. Sequenced sample: peripheral blood. The chain uses TRBV5-1 and TRBJ1-2, with TRBD1 as a possible D gene (5 bases). The CDR3 loop reads CASSPYQGNYGYTF. The CDR3 nucleotides are TGCGCCAGCAGCCCATATCAGGGTAACTATGGCTACACCTTC. Using reference TRBV5-1 and TRBJ1-2 for the parts outside the CDR3, the full variable domain is KAGVTQTPRYLIKTRGQQVTLSCSPISGHRSVSWYQQTPGQGLQFLFEYFSETQRNKGNFPGRFSGRQFSNSRSEMNVSTLELGDSALYLCASSPYQGNYGYTFGSGTRLTVV.